Reported below is one TCR beta chain. This entry comes from a study of CD8+CD57+ T cells in acquired aplastic anemia. Trimming pared 4 bases from V and 5 bases from J, leaving 6 bases between. The CDR3 has 13 amino acids. The germline V gene encodes CDR1 ENHRY and CDR2 SYGVKD. It was genomic DNA that served as the template for profiling TCR beta VDJ and CDR3. TCRdb fed the reads into MiXCR, producing one record per CDR3 protein. The table lists 400,000 to 600,000 distinct CDR3 sequences, over 25% of them singletons. In patients chosen for sequencing, flow cytometry had shown CD8+CD57+ cell expansion. The V gene is TRBV10-3, the J gene TRBJ1-6; D remains unclear. This receptor was obtained from a human donor with aplastic anemia. The source material was sorted CD4+, CD8+, or CD8+CD57+ T cells (not recorded which) from PBMCs. This CDR3 reads CAISAGNNSPLHF. The CDR3 region has the DNA TGTGCCATCAGTGCTGGGAATAATTCACCCCTCCACTTT.